This T cell receptor (beta chain) derives from a study of OX40 agonist ivuxolimab in advanced cancers. The assay was immunoSEQ multiplex PCR, and TCRdb's table has in-frame clones only and misses some. Of about 58,000 clones detected, over 70% appear once; the ten largest clones hold under 4%. CDR1 is SGHRS and CDR2 is YFSETQ in the germline V gene. Trimming pared 7 bases from V and 1 base from J, leaving 16 bases between. The CDR3 totals 15 residues. The material was CD4+ or CD8+ T cells sorted from blood, obtained in a trial of the OX40 agonist ivuxolimab. The chain joins TRBV5-1 to TRBJ2-3; D is possibly TRBD2 (6 bases). This receptor was identified in an adult with an advanced solid tumor such as melanoma, head and neck, liver or kidney cancer. In DNA, the CDR3 is TGCGCCAGCTCCCCCGGGGGATCGGGCACAGATACGCAGTATTTT. It translates to CASSPGGSGTDTQYF.